This TCR beta chain came from a study of T cell responses to AZD1222 COVID-19 vaccine. This CDR3 has 13 amino acids. Germline loops: CDR1 ENHRY, CDR2 SYGVKD. Between the trimmed V and J ends, which lost 3 bases and 9 bases, there was a span of 12 bases. Broader study findings: The reported proportion of spike-specific TCRs targeting unmutated variant regions was nearly half. No day 14 peak samples; only post-peak repertoires were characterized. After two AZD1222 doses, spike-specific TCR breadth and depth rose versus day 0.

For this clone: The antigen is unknown.

TCRdb keeps only in-frame clones here, not all; method: immunoSEQ multiplex PCR. The sample has about 35,000 clones, 85% to 90% seen once. The sequenced sample was peripheral blood, obtained 28 days after the second AZD1222 dose. The chain combines TRBV10-3 with TRBJ2-1; D is unresolved. The sequence was obtained from an adult who received the AZD1222 COVID-19 vaccine. This CDR3 reads CAISDSNSAEQFF. For the CDR3, the DNA is TGTGCCATCAGTGACTCCAATAGTGCTGAGCAGTTCTTC.